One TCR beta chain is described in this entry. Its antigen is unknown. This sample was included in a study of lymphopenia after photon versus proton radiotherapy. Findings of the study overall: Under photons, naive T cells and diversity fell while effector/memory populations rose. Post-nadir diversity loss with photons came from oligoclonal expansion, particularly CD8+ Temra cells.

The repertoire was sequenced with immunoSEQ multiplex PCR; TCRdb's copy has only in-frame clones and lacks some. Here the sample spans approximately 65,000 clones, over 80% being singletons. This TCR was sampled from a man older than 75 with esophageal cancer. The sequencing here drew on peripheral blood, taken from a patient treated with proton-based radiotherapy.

CDR3 residues: CASSLAGRAYEQYF. CDR3 in DNA: TGTGCCAGCAGCTTAGCAGGCAGGGCCTACGAGCAGTACTTC. The chain links TRBV7-8 to TRBJ2-7, with D maybe TRBD1 (5 bases). CDR1 is SGHVS and CDR2 is FQNEAQ in the germline V gene. Trimming shortened V by 0 bases and J by 2 bases, and 8 bases separated the two germline ends. The CDR3 covers 14 residues. The complete variable domain, with remaining parts taken from reference TRBV7-8 and TRBJ2-7, reads GAGVSQSPRYKVAKRGQDVALRCDPISGHVSLFWYQQALGQGPEFLTYFQNEAQLDKSGLPSDRFFAERPEGSVSTLKIQRTQQEDSAVYLCASSLAGRAYEQYFGPGTRLTVT.